The 23 T cell receptor beta chains below all came from one sample that was sequenced in a study of Graves' ophthalmopathy and Graves' hyperthyroidism. The authors amplified TCR beta CDR3 regions, and they did so from RNA transcripts for repertoire sequencing. HTBI primers served in a first-round RT-PCR, which a second-round multiplex PCR followed. TCRdb analysed the multiplex PCR reads with MiXCR anew, one entry per CDR3 protein. The sample has roughly 39,000 distinct CDR3 sequences; around half are singletons. Sample: peripheral blood. The receptors shown here come from an adult woman with stable Graves' hyperthyroidism.

This chain links TRBV7-9 with TRBJ2-7; either TRBD1 or TRBD2 may supply D (5 bases each). Germline V gene lookup returns CDR1 SEHNR and CDR2 FQNEAQ (reference sequence). This CDR3 has 18 residues. Deletions cut 4 bases from V and 10 bases from J, with 32 bases between. The CDR3 bases are TGTGCCAGCAGCTCCGACTCCGGGCCCGGCGCGGAATGGGACGGACAGTACTTC. As protein: CASSSDSGPGAEWDGQYF.

DNA of the CDR3: TGTGCCAGCAGCGACCGGGGAGGCGATAGCAATCAGCCCCAGCATTTT. Its translation is CASSDRGGDSNQPQHF. The genes are TRBV10-3 and TRBJ1-5; D remains ambiguous. CDR3 length: 16 residues. V lost 10 bases to trimming and J lost 0 bases, with 19 bases between them. Germline loops: CDR1 ENHRY, CDR2 SYGVKD.

The rearrangement uses TRBV5-1 and TRBJ2-5; 16 nucleotides match TRBD2. The CDR3 extends over 17 amino acids. With 4 bases clipped from V and 4 bases from J, the junction kept 7 bases outside the gene matches. Germline-derived CDR1 and CDR2 are SGHRS and YFSETQ. The CDR3 reads CASSGIGTSGRAETQYF. In DNA, the CDR3 is TGCGCCAGCAGCGGAATCGGGACTAGCGGGAGGGCAGAGACCCAGTACTTC.

Concerning this clonotype: Its ends do not fully match the called genes, so a read error is possible. The V gene is TRBV29-1, the J gene TRBJ2-2, with a tentative D call TRBD2 (5 bases). This CDR3 contains 12 residues. CDR1 SQVTM and CDR2 ANQGSEA come from the germline V gene. CDR3 protein: CSVGQAVGEPFF. As DNA, the CDR3 is TGCAGCGTTGGCCAAGCTGTCGGGGAGCCGTTTTTT.

This clonotype came up many times. The chain has TRBV14 and TRBJ1-2; tentative D call: TRBD1 (6 bases). The CDR3 is 12 amino acids. The V gene lost 0 bases and the J gene lost 7 bases, with 6 bases spanning the gap. Looked up from germline, CDR1 is SGHDN and CDR2 is FVKESK. In DNA, the CDR3 is TGTGCCAGCAGCCAAGACAGGGGTGGCTACACCTTC. Its protein product is CASSQDRGGYTF.

This clonotype has a count of ten or more. The rearrangement links TRBV6-5 to TRBJ2-5; 10 bases fit TRBD2. The J segment lost 5 bases and the V segment lost 2 bases, leaving 17 bases of the junction unmatched. Germline V gene lookup returns CDR1 MNHEY and CDR2 SVGAGI. The CDR3 length is 19 residues. This CDR3 reads CASSYTTRTSGSLGETQYF. DNA for the CDR3: TGTGCCAGCAGTTACACCACCCGGACTAGCGGTTCTCTAGGGGAGACCCAGTACTTC.

The J gene is TRBJ1-5, the V gene TRBV7-9, with D possibly being TRBD1 (5 bases). Trimming shortened V by 5 bases and J by 3 bases, and 11 bases separated the two germline ends. CDR1 SEHNR and CDR2 FQNEAQ come from the germline V gene (reference sequence). This CDR3 has 14 amino acids. In DNA, the CDR3 is TGTGCCAGCAGCCGCGGGACGGTCAATCAGCCCCAGCATTTT. It codes for CASSRGTVNQPQHF.

This clonotype was seen repeatedly, ten times or more. The chain links TRBV18 to TRBJ1-5, with 7 bases identical to TRBD1. From germline, CDR1 is KGHSH and CDR2 LQKENI. V trimming: 5 bases; J trimming: 6 bases; junction bases outside the gene matches: 7. This CDR3 region has 14 residues. CDR3 nucleotide sequence: TGTGCCAGCTCATCAGACAGGGTAGGTCAGCCCCAGCATTTT. Translation: CASSSDRVGQPQHF.

This clonotype was detected only once. V usage is TRBV9 and J usage is TRBJ2-5; 16 positions agree with TRBD2. The length of the CDR3 is 18 residues. CDR1 is SGDLS and CDR2 is YYNGEE in the germline V gene. V shed 1 base, J shed 7 bases, and the junction held 10 bases outside the gene matches. CDR3 DNA: TGTGCCAGCAGCGTAACATCCGGGACTAGCGGGAGGGGCGGGACCCAGTACTTC. It is translated as CASSVTSGTSGRGGTQYF.

This clonotype appeared many times. The rearrangement uses TRBV30 and TRBJ1-5, with D perhaps matching TRBD1 (5 bases). The germline gives CDR1 GTSNPN, CDR2 SVGIG (reference sequence). This CDR3 has 14 amino acids. V was pared by 0 bases and J by 7 bases, with 13 bases between. The CDR3 is CAWSVVPRDQPQHF. As DNA, the CDR3 is TGTGCCTGGAGTGTCGTTCCTAGGGACCAGCCCCAGCATTTT.

The V gene is TRBV20-1, the J gene TRBJ1-5; 10 bases are shared with TRBD1. Germline V CDR1 and CDR2: DFQATT, SNEGSKA (reference sequence). V shed 0 bases and J 2 bases; nucleotides not matched to a gene: 4. The CDR3 length is 16 residues. Written as DNA, the CDR3 is TGCAGTGCTAGAGATGCCGGGACAGGGGGCAATCAGCCCCAGCATTTT. This encodes CSARDAGTGGNQPQHF.

In its sample, this clonotype was seen many times. The chain has TRBV5-8 and TRBJ2-3, with TRBD2 identical over 11 bases. Trimming at V came to 3 bases and at J to 2 bases, leaving 8 bases not matched to a gene. Germline V gene data show CDR1 as SGHTS and CDR2 as YDEGEE. The CDR3 has 17 amino acids. The CDR3 nucleotides are TGTGCCAGCAGCTCCATCGGGACTAGCGGAGTCACAGATACGCAGTATTTT. As protein: CASSSIGTSGVTDTQYF.

This clonotype was recorded at least ten times. The rearrangement joins TRBV7-3 to TRBJ1-1; no reliable D call. Trimming shortened V by 3 bases and J by 1 base, and 6 bases separated the two germline ends. Germline V gives CDR1 SGHTA, CDR2 FQGTGA. The CDR3 is made up of 13 amino acids. CDR3 nucleotides: TGTGCCAGCAGCTTGGAGGCGAACACTGAAGCTTTCTTT. This encodes CASSLEANTEAFF.

A remark on this clonotype: Since the CDR3 does not end with the conserved phenylalanine or tryptophan, this likely comes from a read error. The J gene is TRBJ1-5, the V gene TRBV19; D is unresolved. With 4 bases removed from V and 3 bases from J, the gap between germline ends came to 10 bases. The germline CDR1 and CDR2 sequences are LNHDA and SQIVND (reference sequence). The CDR3 totals 14 residues. CDR3 protein: CASSTRRHNQPQHL. The CDR3 DNA sequence: TGTGCCAGTAGTACGCGGCGGCACAATCAGCCCCAGCATCTT.

The chain combines TRBV20-1 with TRBJ2-7; D possibly corresponds to TRBD1 (6 bases). V dropped 6 bases and J dropped 2 bases, with 23 bases sitting between them. The germline V gene has CDR1 DFQATT and CDR2 SNEGSKA (reference sequence). The CDR3 runs to 16 residues. The CDR3 region is CSASSYKVRQAYEQYF. In DNA form, the CDR3 reads TGCAGTGCCAGCAGCTACAAGGTCCGACAGGCCTACGAGCAGTACTTC.

This clonotype has ten or more counts. The CDR3 loop reads CSASWGADTQYF. As DNA, the CDR3 is TGCAGTGCTAGTTGGGGGGCAGATACGCAGTATTTT. This chain connects TRBV20-1 to TRBJ2-3; a possible D gene is TRBD2 (6 bases). The CDR3 runs to 12 residues. V gave up 3 bases and J gave up 4 bases, with 8 bases separating them. CDR1 and CDR2 from the germline V gene are DFQATT and SNEGSKA (reference sequence).

Ten or more counts support this clonotype. V and J are TRBV4-1 and TRBJ2-2, with 8 bases lining up with TRBD2. The CDR3 loop spans 15 amino acids. The germline gives CDR1 MGHRA, CDR2 YSYEKL. V lost 2 bases, J lost 7 bases, and 6 bases stayed unmatched. CDR3 nucleotide sequence: TGCGCCAGCAGCCAACGAGCGGGAGCAATCGGGGAGCTGTTTTTT. Translating gives CASSQRAGAIGELFF.

In its sample, this clonotype was seen many times. The chain is built from TRBV2 and TRBJ1-1; no clear D gene. V was trimmed by 5 bases and J by 1 base, leaving 11 bases between them. CDR3 length equals 14 residues. The germline gives CDR1 SNHLY, CDR2 FYNNEI. The CDR3: CASSQTVPNTEAFF. In DNA, the CDR3 is TGTGCCAGCAGTCAGACCGTACCGAACACTGAAGCTTTCTTT.

The CDR3 spells CASNLWAGSETQYF. The CDR3 nucleotides read TGTGCCAGTAACCTATGGGCAGGGTCGGAGACCCAGTACTTC. The V call is TRBV19, the J call TRBJ2-5; tentatively, D is TRBD1 (5 bases). The CDR3 has 14 residues. Germline values: CDR1 LNHDA, CDR2 SQIVND (reference sequence). The germline V and J ends were trimmed by 7 bases and 5 bases, with 17 bases remaining between them. Looking up the rest from reference TRBV19 and TRBJ2-5 gives the full variable domain: DGGITQSPKYLFRKEGQNVTLSCEQNLNHDAMYWYRQDPGQGLRLIYYSQIVNDFQKGDIAEGYSVSREKKESFPLTVTSAQKNPTAFYLCASNLWAGSETQYFGPGTRLLVL.

The chain couples TRBV25-1 to TRBJ1-2; 7 bases align to TRBD1. The CDR3 loop spans 12 amino acids. Per germline, CDR1 MGHDK and CDR2 SYGVNS. Trimming at V came to 0 bases and at J to 9 bases, leaving 1 base not matched to a gene. CDR3 protein: CASSEYRGSYTF. Here the CDR3 DNA reads TGTGCCAGCAGTGAATACAGGGGGAGCTACACCTTC.

Concerning this clonotype: An end of the junction does not agree with germline; a read error may underlie this. The chain couples TRBV5-1 to TRBJ1-4; perhaps TRBD1 as D (6 bases). The V gene's germline CDR1 is SGHRS and CDR2 YFSETQ. There are 17 residues in the CDR3. The CDR3 nucleotides read TGCGCCAGCAGCTTTACCCAGGGGATGGTGACTAATGAAAAACTGCTTTTT. Its translation: CASSFTQGMVTNEKLLF.

The V gene is TRBV29-1, the J gene TRBJ1-1; perhaps TRBD1 as D (5 bases). CDR1 is SQVTM, CDR2 ANQGSEA, per germline. There are 14 residues in the CDR3. Trimming pared 4 bases from V and 1 base from J, leaving 13 bases between. Here the CDR3 reads CSVAPGTENTEAFF. The CDR3 DNA is TGCAGCGTTGCTCCGGGGACTGAGAACACTGAAGCTTTCTTT.

This clonotype was found many times. The chain combines TRBV19 with TRBJ2-7; 11 nucleotides match TRBD2. J gave up 2 bases and V 6 bases, and 3 bases lay outside the gene matches. The CDR3 is 14 residues long. Germline V CDR1 and CDR2: LNHDA, SQIVND (reference sequence). CDR3 protein: CASSGTSGTYEQYF. CDR3 coding DNA: TGTGCCAGTAGCGGGACTAGCGGTACCTACGAGCAGTACTTC.